The clone carrying this TCR beta chain was seen more than once but under ten times. Its antigen is undetermined. These data come from a study of identical twins. Study findings and constraints: Conclusions were drawn cross-sectionally by statistical analysis, without following the same donors. In beta out-of-frame sequences, the excess sharing between twins was weaker. In monozygotic twins, models underestimated the sharing of out-of-frame TCR alpha.

V shed 1 base and J shed 4 bases, with 9 bases lying between them. There are 14 residues in the CDR3. Germline CDR1 is KGHDR and CDR2 is SFDVKD. cDNA carried unique molecular identifiers, and a universal primer site was added by template switching. TCRdb processed the 5' RACE reads anew with MiXCR; each CDR3 protein has one entry. The profile covers some 1,600,000 distinct CDR3 sequences, with roughly a third appearing a single time and less than 0.35% taken by the ten largest. The sequence came from a newborn girl in good health. The sample consisted of cord blood. The rearrangement joins TRBV24-1 to TRBJ1-2; maybe TRBD1 (6 bases). The CDR3 DNA reads as TGTGCCACCAGTGATTTAAGAGGGGGCTATGGCTACACCTTC. Encoded protein: CATSDLRGGYGYTF.